This T cell receptor beta chain originates from a study of blood T cell repertoires in COVID-19. Study context: Collection of acute and convalescent COVID-19 samples took place in the United States, Italy and Spain. The cDNA or gDNA used as material had been derived from T cells, B-cell-depleted T cells, or PBMCs.

This CDR3 is 13 amino acids long. Trimming stripped 2 bases from V and 5 bases from J, with 10 bases between. In germline, CDR1 is SGHRS, CDR2 YFSETQ. Per the original data handling: Estimation of nucleated cell counts relied on the amplification of reference gene primers. This table comes from immunoSEQ multiplex PCR, and its TCRdb copy is limited to in-frame clones, with some not included. Clonal size and the V and J genes are those of that table, whereas D and trimming came from the DNA. The sample contains tens of thousands of clones, 75% to 90% of which appear only once. This chain uses TRBV5-1 with TRBJ1-1; D uncertain. Sequenced: peripheral blood. The receptor was derived from a human donor in a cohort sampled during active COVID-19. The CDR3 DNA is TGCGCCAGCAGCTTCGATAGTTATACTGAAGCTTTCTTT. This translates into CASSFDSYTEAFF.